A single sample gave rise to the 19 T cell receptor beta chains below, sequenced in a study of breast tumors, draining lymph nodes, adjacent tissues. Each CDR3 protein is one row after TCRdb ran MiXCR on the multiplex PCR reads. The table lists approximately 250,000 distinct CDR3 sequences, roughly a third of them singletons. Samples came from axillary lymph nodes draining the breast cancer. Sequencing was performed on axillary lymph node tissue. These receptors all stem from a female donor with breast cancer. Some clones in this sample may be carry-over from other donors' samples.

The chain employs TRBV4-3 and TRBJ2-2; D unresolved. Trimming left V 0 bases short and J 0 bases short, with 8 bases between. Germline V gene data show CDR1 as LGHNA and CDR2 as YSLEER. The CDR3 sequence is 16 residues long. The CDR3 bases are TGCGCCAGCAGCCAAGATCCCCCTGCGAACACCGGGGAGCTGTTTTTT. It translates to CASSQDPPANTGELFF.

This clonotype was detected only a few times. A much larger clone sits a single nucleotide away, making a read error possible. The chain carries TRBV11-1 and TRBJ2-7; D call uncertain. The CDR3 has 12 residues. Germline V gene data show CDR1 as SGHAT and CDR2 as FQDESV (reference sequence). The DNA of the CDR3 is TGTGCCAGCAGCCCCGGATGGTACGCGCAGTACTTC. Protein sequence: CASSPGWYAQYF. Drawing the rest from reference TRBV11-1 and TRBJ2-7, the complete variable domain is EAEVAQSPRYKITEKSQAVAFWCDPISGHATLYWYRQILGQGPELLVQFQDESVVDDSQLPKDRFSAERLKGVDSTLKIQPAELGDSAMYLCASSPGWYAQYFGPGTRLTVT.

The chain carries TRBV20-1 and TRBJ2-6, with 10 bases fitting TRBD2. Germline-derived CDR1 and CDR2 are DFQATT and SNEGSKA (reference sequence). J was trimmed by 4 bases and V by 3 bases; bases with no gene match: 15. The CDR3 consists of 19 residues. The CDR3 bases are TGCAGTGCTAGTGGCCTAGCGGGAGAAGGCGGGCCCGGGGCCAACGTCCTGACTTTC. This codes for CSASGLAGEGGPGANVLTF.

Points on this clonotype: Given a much more abundant clone one base away, this may be a read error. The chain joins TRBV6-5 to TRBJ1-5; D remains ambiguous. The CDR3 contains 14 residues. Germline CDR1 and CDR2: MNHEY and SVGAGI. V shed 8 bases and J shed 0 bases, with 11 bases lying between them. CDR3 region: CASSHTYSNQPQHF. For the CDR3, the DNA is TGTGCCAGCTCACACACGTATAGCAATCAGCCCCAGCATTTT.

This clonotype was seen more than once but under ten times. The V and J genes are TRBV5-5 and TRBJ1-3; unclear D gene. Germline values: CDR1 SGHKS, CDR2 YYEKEE (reference sequence). This CDR3 has 16 residues. The ends were cut back, 3 bases at V and 2 bases at J, with 15 bases in the middle. The CDR3 region has the DNA TGTGCCAGCAGCTCGGCGCCGGCATCAACTGGAAACACCATATATTTT. As protein: CASSSAPASTGNTIYF.

This clonotype was recorded at least ten times. V usage is TRBV19 and J usage is TRBJ1-4; 8 nucleotides agree with TRBD1. CDR1 is LNHDA and CDR2 is SQIVND in the germline V gene (reference sequence). J was trimmed by 7 bases and V by 4 bases; bases with no gene match: 5. This CDR3 spans 14 amino acids. Written as DNA, the CDR3 is TGTGCCAGTAGTAAAGACAGGGGTGGTGAAAAACTGTTTTTT. Translated: CASSKDRGGEKLFF.

This clonotype showed up just a few times. This could be a read error, since a much larger clone is one nucleotide away. This chain uses TRBV6-6 with TRBJ1-5; 7 bases fit TRBD1. The CDR3 loop spans 14 amino acids. Germline values: CDR1 MNHNY, CDR2 SVGAGI (reference sequence). Trimming removed 5 bases from V and 4 bases from J; junction bases left unmatched: 5. CDR3 region: CASSHRGYNQPQHF. CDR3 DNA sequence: TGTGCCAGCAGTCACAGGGGTTATAATCAGCCCCAGCATTTT.

The rearrangement uses TRBV9 and TRBJ2-6; D gene unclear. The V gene's germline CDR1 is SGDLS and CDR2 YYNGEE. Trimming shortened V by 6 bases and J by 4 bases, and 11 bases separated the two germline ends. The CDR3 length is 14 residues. CDR3 protein: CASTKSSGANVLTF. Here the CDR3 DNA reads TGTGCCAGCACCAAATCCAGCGGGGCCAACGTCCTGACTTTC.

A note on this clonotype: A much more abundant neighbour one base away suggests this may be a read error. The V call is TRBV7-3, the J call TRBJ1-1; weak D call: TRBD1 (6 bases). The CDR3 extends over 13 amino acids. Germline V gene sequence: CDR1 SGHTA, CDR2 FQGTGA. For the CDR3, the DNA is TGTGCCGGCAGCTTAAGACAGGAGCATGAAGCTTTCTTT. Translation gives CAGSLRQEHEAFF.

This clonotype was counted at least ten times. The chain combines TRBV19 with TRBJ2-7; TRBD2 agrees at 9 bases. CDR1 and CDR2 from the germline V gene are LNHDA and SQIVND (reference sequence). This CDR3 spans 14 amino acids. With 6 bases clipped from V and 4 bases from J, the junction kept 7 bases outside the gene matches. The DNA of the CDR3 is TGTGCCAGTAGCTTTAGCGGGAGTGGGTACGAGCAGTACTTC. It encodes CASSFSGSGYEQYF.

The chain joins TRBV6-5 to TRBJ2-3; D is ambiguous. The CDR3 is 14 residues long. Trimming took 4 bases from V and 3 from J, leaving 11 bases between them. Germline V CDR1 and CDR2: MNHEY, SVGAGI. Written as DNA, the CDR3 is TGTGCCAGCAGTTCCGGAATTGGGACAGATACGCAGTATTTT. It codes for CASSSGIGTDTQYF.

The table lists this clonotype with many counts. The J gene is TRBJ2-5, the V gene TRBV19, with 8 bases matching TRBD2. CDR3 length: 15 residues. Germline-derived CDR1 and CDR2 are LNHDA and SQIVND (reference sequence). The V segment lost 4 bases and the J segment 4 bases; nucleotides outside the gene matches: 8. The CDR3 coding sequence is TGTGCCAGTAGTAAAAGCGGGAGTAGGGGAGAGACCCAGTACTTC. It yields the protein CASSKSGSRGETQYF.

This clonotype was detected ten times or more. This chain joins TRBV7-9 and TRBJ2-1, with a weak D call TRBD2 (5 bases). V was clipped by 0 bases and J by 10 bases, with 10 bases between them. From germline, CDR1 is SEHNR and CDR2 FQNEAQ (reference sequence). This CDR3 comprises 13 residues. CDR3 protein: CASSLARTEEQFF. The CDR3 region has the DNA TGTGCCAGCAGCTTAGCGAGGACTGAAGAGCAGTTCTTC.

J is TRBJ1-2 and V is TRBV10-3; 8 bases fit TRBD1. Germline trimming cut 10 bases from V and 5 bases from J; bases unmatched to any gene: 15. CDR3 length: 15 amino acids. Germline V lookup: CDR1 ENHRY, CDR2 SYGVKD. Here the CDR3 reads CATGQGGNSLYGYTF. DNA of the CDR3: TGTGCCACTGGACAGGGAGGGAACTCTTTGTATGGCTACACCTTC.

Comment on this clonotype: Because it lacks the conserved phenylalanine or tryptophan at the end, this CDR3 is likely a read error. The DNA is omitted, as the CDR3 cannot be located on it reliably, and the CDR3 follows TCRdb's listing. The chain uses TRBV5-1 and TRBJ2-6; the D segment call TRBD1 is taken from the table without a DNA check. The CDR3 length equals 9 residues, ends included. The germline CDR1 and CDR2 sequences are SGHRS and YFSETQ. CDR3 protein: CASRSGKDT.

This clonotype occurred a few times. The chain employs TRBV18 and TRBJ2-3, with D perhaps TRBD1 (6 bases). Germline V lookup: CDR1 KGHSH, CDR2 LQKENI. The ends were cut back, 3 bases at V and 5 bases at J, with 18 bases in the middle. The CDR3 contains 16 residues. The CDR3 loop reads CASSPNPTGKRDTQYF. The CDR3 DNA is TGTGCCAGCTCACCCAATCCGACAGGAAAGAGAGATACGCAGTATTTT. The whole variable domain, filled in from reference TRBV18 and TRBJ2-3, reads NAGVMQNPRHLVRRRGQEARLRCSPMKGHSHVYWYRQLPEEGLKFMVYLQKENIIDESGMPKERFSAEFPKEGPSILRIQQVVRGDSAAYFCASSPNPTGKRDTQYFGPGTRLTVL.

The chain recombines TRBV20-1 with TRBJ1-4, with a weak D call TRBD1 (5 bases). The CDR3 spans 13 residues. Germline assignment: CDR1 DFQATT and CDR2 SNEGSKA (reference sequence). V was cut by 0 bases and J by 7 bases, with 9 bases left in between. CDR3 amino acids: CSARDGGTEKLFF. Written as DNA, the CDR3 is TGCAGTGCTAGAGATGGGGGGACTGAAAAACTGTTTTTT.

Many counts were recorded for this clonotype. Here the CDR3 reads CSALGGLAGGAQYF. CDR3 in DNA: TGCAGTGCTCTAGGGGGACTAGCGGGGGGGGCCCAGTACTTC. The chain couples TRBV20-1 to TRBJ2-5; 16 bases match TRBD2. The CDR3 sequence is 14 residues long. The germline V gene encodes CDR1 DFQATT and CDR2 SNEGSKA (reference sequence). V gave up 5 bases and J gave up 9 bases; unmatched junction bases: 6.

This clonotype was detected many times. The chain combines TRBV9 with TRBJ2-2, with D perhaps matching TRBD2 (6 bases). The CDR3 is made up of 15 amino acids. Germline V gene data show CDR1 as SGDLS and CDR2 as YYNGEE. The V and J ends lost 0 bases and 1 base respectively, with 7 bases between them. Here the CDR3 DNA reads TGTGCCAGCAGCGTAGTTAGCGGGAACACCGGGGAGCTGTTTTTT. The encoded protein is CASSVVSGNTGELFF.